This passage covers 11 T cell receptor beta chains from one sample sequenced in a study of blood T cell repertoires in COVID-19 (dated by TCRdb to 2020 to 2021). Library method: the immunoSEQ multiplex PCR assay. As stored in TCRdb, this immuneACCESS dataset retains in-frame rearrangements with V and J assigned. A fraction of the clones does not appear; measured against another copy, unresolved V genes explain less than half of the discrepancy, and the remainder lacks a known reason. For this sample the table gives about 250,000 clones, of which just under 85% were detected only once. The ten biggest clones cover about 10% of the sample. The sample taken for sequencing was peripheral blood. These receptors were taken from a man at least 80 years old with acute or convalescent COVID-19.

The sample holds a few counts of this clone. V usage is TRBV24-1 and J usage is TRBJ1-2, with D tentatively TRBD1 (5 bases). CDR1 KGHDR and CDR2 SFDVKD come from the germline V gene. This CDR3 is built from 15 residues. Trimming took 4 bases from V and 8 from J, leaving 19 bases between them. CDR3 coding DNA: TGTGCCACCAGTGAGGGGGTGGCAGGCCGGGGGGGCTACACCTTC. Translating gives CATSEGVAGRGGYTF.

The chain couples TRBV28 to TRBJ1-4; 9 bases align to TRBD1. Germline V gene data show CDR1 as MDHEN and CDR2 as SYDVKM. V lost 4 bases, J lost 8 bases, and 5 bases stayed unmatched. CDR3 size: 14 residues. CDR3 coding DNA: TGTGCCAGCAGTTCTCCGGGACAGGGAGAAAAACTGTTTTTT. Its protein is CASSSPGQGEKLFF.

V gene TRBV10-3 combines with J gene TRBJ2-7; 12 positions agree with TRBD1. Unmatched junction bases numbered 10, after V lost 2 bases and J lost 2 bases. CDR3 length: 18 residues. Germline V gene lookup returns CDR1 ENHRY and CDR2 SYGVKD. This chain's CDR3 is CAISEPSPGQGATYEQYF. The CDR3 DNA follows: TGTGCCATCAGTGAGCCGTCCCCGGGACAGGGGGCGACCTACGAGCAGTACTTC.

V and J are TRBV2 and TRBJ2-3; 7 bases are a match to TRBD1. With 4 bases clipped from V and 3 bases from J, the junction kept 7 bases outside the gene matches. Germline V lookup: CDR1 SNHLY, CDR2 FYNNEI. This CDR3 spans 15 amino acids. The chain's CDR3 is CASSGRRQGTDTQYF. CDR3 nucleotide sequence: TGTGCCAGCAGTGGCCGAAGACAGGGAACAGATACGCAGTATTTT.

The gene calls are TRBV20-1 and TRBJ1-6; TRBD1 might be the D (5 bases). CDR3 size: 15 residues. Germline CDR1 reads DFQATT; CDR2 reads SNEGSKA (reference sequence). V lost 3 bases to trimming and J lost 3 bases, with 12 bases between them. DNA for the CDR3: TGCAGTGCTAGTAGCGGGGCAGGCTATAATTCACCCCTCCACTTT. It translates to CSASSGAGYNSPLHF.

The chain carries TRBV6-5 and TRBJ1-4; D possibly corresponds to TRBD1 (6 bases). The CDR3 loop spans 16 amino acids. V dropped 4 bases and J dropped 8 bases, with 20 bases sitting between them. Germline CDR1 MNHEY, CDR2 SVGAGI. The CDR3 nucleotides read TGTGCCAGCAGTTCGAGCTCCAGGGGCGGTTGGGAAAAACTGTTTTTT. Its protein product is CASSSSSRGGWEKLFF.

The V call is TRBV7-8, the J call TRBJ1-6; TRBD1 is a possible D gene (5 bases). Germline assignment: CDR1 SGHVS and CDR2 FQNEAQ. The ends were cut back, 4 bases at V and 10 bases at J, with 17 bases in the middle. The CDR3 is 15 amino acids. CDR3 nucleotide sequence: TGTGCCAGCAGCTCCTGGACCAGGGAAGGGTCACCCCTCCACTTT. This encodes CASSSWTREGSPLHF.

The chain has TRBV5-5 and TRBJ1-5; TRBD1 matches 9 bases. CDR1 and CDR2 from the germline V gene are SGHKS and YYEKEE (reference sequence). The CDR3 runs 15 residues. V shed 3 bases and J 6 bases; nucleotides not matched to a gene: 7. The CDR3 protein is CASSWGQGTGQPQHF. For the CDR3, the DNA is TGTGCCAGCAGCTGGGGACAGGGCACGGGTCAGCCCCAGCATTTT.

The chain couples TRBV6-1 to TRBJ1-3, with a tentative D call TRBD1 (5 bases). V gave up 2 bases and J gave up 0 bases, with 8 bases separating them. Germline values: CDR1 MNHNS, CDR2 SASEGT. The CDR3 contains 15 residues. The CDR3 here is CASSERGLSGNTIYF. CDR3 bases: TGTGCCAGCAGTGAACGGGGACTCTCTGGAAACACCATATATTTT.

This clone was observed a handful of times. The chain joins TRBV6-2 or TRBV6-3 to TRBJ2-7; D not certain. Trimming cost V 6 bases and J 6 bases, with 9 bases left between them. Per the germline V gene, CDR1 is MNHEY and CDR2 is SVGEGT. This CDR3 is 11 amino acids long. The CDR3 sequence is CASSRLSEQYF. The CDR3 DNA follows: TGTGCCAGCAGCCGCCTATCCGAGCAGTACTTC.

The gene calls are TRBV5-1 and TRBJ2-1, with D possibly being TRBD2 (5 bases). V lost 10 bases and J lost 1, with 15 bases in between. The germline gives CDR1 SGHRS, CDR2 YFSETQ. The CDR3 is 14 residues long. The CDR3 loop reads CAPDAGRSYNEQFF. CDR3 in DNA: TGCGCCCCCGATGCGGGTCGGTCCTACAATGAGCAGTTCTTC.